This TCR beta chain was documented in a study of vaccination effects on CD4 cells after COVID-19. Here immunoSEQ multiplex PCR was the method, and the copy in TCRdb shows in-frame clones only, minus some. The sample holds 70,000 or so clones; around 72% are singletons and the top ten take more than 5%. Germline loops: CDR1 SGDLS, CDR2 YYNGEE. This CDR3 contains 15 residues. V lost 6 bases and J lost 8, with 23 bases in between. Within the ViraFEST assay, antigen-specific CD4+ T cells underwent expansion with viral peptide pools prior to sequencing. Isolation of CD4+ T cells took place after nine to ten days of culture. PCR-confirmed SARS-CoV-2 infection occurred in the person between March and December 2020. For each well, 1.5 million to 2.5 million PBMC were cultured with about 10 IU/ml IL-2 and around 9 ug/ml peptides. As regards this clone: Its antigen is unknown.

The TCR comes from a human donor who had a prior SARS-CoV-2 infection. The material sequenced was CD4+ T cells from PBMCs cultured with HIV peptides, taken before COVID-19 vaccination. Stated subset: HIV-1 Nef peptide pool negative control/reference culture. This rearrangement joins TRBV9 to TRBJ1-2; D possibly corresponds to TRBD1 (6 bases). CDR3 residues: CASTREWTVGLGYTF. The CDR3 DNA reads as TGTGCCAGCACTCGAGAGTGGACAGTTGGTTTGGGCTACACCTTC.